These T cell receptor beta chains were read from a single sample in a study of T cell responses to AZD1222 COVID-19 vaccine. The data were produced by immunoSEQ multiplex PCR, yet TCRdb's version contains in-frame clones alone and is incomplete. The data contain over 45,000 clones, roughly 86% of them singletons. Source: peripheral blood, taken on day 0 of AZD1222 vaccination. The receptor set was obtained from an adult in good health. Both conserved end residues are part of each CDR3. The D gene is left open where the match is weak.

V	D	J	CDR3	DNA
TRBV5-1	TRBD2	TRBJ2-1	CASSSASGEAYEQFF	TGCGCCAGCAGCTCCGCTAGCGGGGAAGCATATGAGCAGTTCTTC
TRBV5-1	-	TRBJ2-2	CASSFVVSGELFF	TGCGCCAGCAGCTTTGTGGTTTCCGGGGAGCTGTTTTTT
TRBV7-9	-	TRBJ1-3	CASSAGYSGNTIYF	TGTGCCAGCAGCGCCGGTTACTCTGGAAACACCATATATTTT
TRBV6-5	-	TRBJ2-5	CASSYSRTQETQYF	TGTGCCAGCAGTTACTCGAGGACACAAGAGACCCAGTACTTC
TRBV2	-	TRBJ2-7	CASRYSFAYEQYF	TGTGCCAGCAGGTATAGTTTCGCCTACGAGCAGTACTTC
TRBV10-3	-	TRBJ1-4	CAISEPDRGEKLFF	TGTGCCATCAGTGAGCCCGACAGAGGTGAAAAACTGTTTTTT
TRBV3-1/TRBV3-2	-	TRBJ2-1	CASSQEEYNEQFF	TGTGCCAGCAGCCAAGAGGAGTACAATGAGCAGTTCTTC
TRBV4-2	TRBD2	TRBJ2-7	CASGPGGHYEQYF	TGTGCCTCGGGCCCGGGAGGACACTACGAGCAGTACTTC
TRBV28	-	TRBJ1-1	CASSWESNTEAFF	TGTGCCAGCAGCTGGGAGTCGAACACTGAAGCTTTCTTT
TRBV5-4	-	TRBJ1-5	CASSPAGGNQPQHF	TGTGCCAGCAGCCCTGCAGGGGGCAATCAGCCCCAGCATTTT